This passage covers 10 T cell receptor beta chains from one sample sequenced in a study of blood T cell repertoires in COVID-19. Clones were sequenced by immunoSEQ multiplex PCR, and TCRdb holds only the in-frame ones, with some missing. The table has 11,000 to 15,000 clones, around 87% seen once. Sequencing was performed on peripheral blood. All receptors derive from a human donor in a cohort sampled during active COVID-19.

The V and J genes are TRBV5-1 and TRBJ2-7; D is unresolved. V dropped 5 bases and J dropped 3 bases, with 15 bases sitting between them. The CDR3 loop spans 14 amino acids. Germline V gene data show CDR1 as SGHRS and CDR2 as YFSETQ. The CDR3 region has the DNA TGCGCCAGCAGGGATCAGCAAGGAGTCTACGAGCAGTACTTC. Amino acids: CASRDQQGVYEQYF.

The V call is TRBV7-6, the J call TRBJ2-1; 10 nucleotides match TRBD2. Unmatched junction bases numbered 9, after V lost 9 bases and J lost 4 bases. The CDR3 is 15 amino acids. The germline V gene encodes CDR1 SGHVS and CDR2 FNYEAQ. The chain's CDR3 is CASSGRLQDYNEQFF. In DNA, the CDR3 is TGTGCCAGTAGCGGGAGGTTACAAGATTACAATGAGCAGTTCTTC. The full variable domain, in which reference TRBV7-6 and TRBJ2-1 provide the parts outside the CDR3, is GAGVSQSPRYKVTKRGQDVALRCDPISGHVSLYWYRQALGQGPEFLTYFNYEAQQDKSGLPNDRFSAERPEGSISTLTIQRTEQRDSAMYRCASSGRLQDYNEQFFGPGTRLTVL.

This clone was seen a single time. The CDR3 loop is CASSRDSNTEAFF. For the CDR3, the DNA is TGTGCCAGCAGCCGGGACAGCAACACTGAAGCTTTCTTT. This chain uses TRBV7-3 with TRBJ1-1, with TRBD1 matching 7 bases. V was pared by 5 bases and J by 2 bases, with 2 bases of the junction left unmatched. The CDR3 runs to 13 residues. Germline V gene lookup returns CDR1 SGHTA and CDR2 FQGTGA. Looking up the rest from reference TRBV7-3 and TRBJ1-1 gives the full variable domain: GAGVSQTPSNKVTEKGKYVELRCDPISGHTALYWYRQSLGQGPEFLIYFQGTGAADDSGLPNDRFFAVRPEGSVSTLKIQRTERGDSAVYLCASSRDSNTEAFFGQGTRLTVV.

This chain uses TRBV30 with TRBJ1-1; D unresolved. Trimming took 6 bases from V and 0 from J, leaving 11 bases between them. The CDR3 extends over 13 amino acids. Germline V gene lookup returns CDR1 GTSNPN and CDR2 SVGIG (reference sequence). CDR3 sequence (DNA): TGTGCCTGTCAGGACTTCATGAACACTGAAGCTTTCTTT. Translation gives CACQDFMNTEAFF.

V usage is TRBV6-6 and J usage is TRBJ2-7, with D possibly being TRBD1 (6 bases). The germline V gene has CDR1 MNHNY and CDR2 SVGAGI (reference sequence). This CDR3 is built from 12 residues. Trimming took 8 bases from V and 3 from J, leaving 11 bases between them. As DNA, the CDR3 is TGTGCCAGCCGGACAGAGGACTACGAGCAGTACTTC. This encodes CASRTEDYEQYF.

The chain has TRBV14 and TRBJ2-3; D perhaps matches TRBD2 (6 bases). This CDR3 has 13 amino acids. Trimming took off 8 bases at V and 2 bases at J, with 11 bases between the two ends. Germline CDR1 is SGHDN and CDR2 is FVKESK. The DNA for the CDR3 is TGTGCCAGCTCCAGGAGGGCCACAGATACGCAGTATTTT. Its translation is CASSRRATDTQYF.

This clone has only one observation. This rearrangement joins TRBV11-2 to TRBJ2-3, with D perhaps matching TRBD1 (5 bases). CDR1 is SGHAT and CDR2 is FQNNGV in the germline V gene. Trimming took off 1 base at V and 0 bases at J, with 8 bases between the two ends. The length of the CDR3 is 15 residues. CDR3 sequence: CASSLGTPSTDTQYF. The DNA for the CDR3 is TGTGCCAGCAGCTTAGGGACACCTAGCACAGATACGCAGTATTTT.

This clone was seen just once. The rearrangement uses TRBV2 and TRBJ2-7; maybe TRBD1 (5 bases). CDR3 length equals 13 residues. CDR1 and CDR2 from the germline V gene are SNHLY and FYNNEI. V lost 6 bases to trimming and J lost 5 bases, with 14 bases between them. The CDR3 DNA follows: TGTGCCAGCAGGACCCTAAGGGGTAACGAGCAGTACTTC. Protein product: CASRTLRGNEQYF.

The rearrangement joins TRBV7-2 to TRBJ2-1; unclear D gene. CDR1 is SGHTA and CDR2 is FQGNSA in the germline V gene. The CDR3 is made up of 11 amino acids. With 2 bases removed from V and 7 bases from J, the gap between germline ends came to 3 bases. CDR3 bases: TGTGCCAGCAGCTTACGGAATGAGCAGTTCTTC. Protein sequence: CASSLRNEQFF. Filled out from reference TRBV7-2 and TRBJ2-1, the complete variable domain reads GAGVSQSPSNKVTEKGKDVELRCDPISGHTALYWYRQSLGQGLEFLIYFQGNSAPDKSGLPSDRFSAERTGGSVSTLTIQRTQQEDSAVYLCASSLRNEQFFGPGTRLTVL.

The chain couples TRBV19 to TRBJ2-2; 7 bases agree with TRBD1. With 9 bases clipped from V and 0 bases from J, the junction kept 4 bases outside the gene matches. There are 14 residues in the CDR3. Germline V CDR1 and CDR2: LNHDA, SQIVND (reference sequence). CDR3 in DNA: TGTGCCAGCCGGACAGGCTCGAACACCGGGGAGCTGTTTTTT. It codes for CASRTGSNTGELFF.